The source of this T cell receptor beta chain is a study of blood T cells in healthy people across ages. At least 7 million PBMCs were isolated per sample. Extractions gave at least 5 micrograms of total RNA per sample. Study-wide findings and caveats: More naive CD4+ cells and higher diversity marked long-lived donors relative to aged donors.

V lost 2 bases and J 4 bases, leaving 20 bases between the germline ends. The CDR3 spans 16 residues. CDR1 is DFQATT, CDR2 SNEGSKA, per germline (reference sequence). Note on this clonotype: Its antigen remains unknown.

A second PCR, run for about 7 to 12 cycles, used a sample-barcoded 5' primer plus a J-beta primer mix. Every single cDNA molecule received a tag from a template-switch adaptor with 12 random nucleotides. MiXCR, run by TCRdb on the 5' RACE reads, gives a single entry per CDR3 protein. The sample has around 1,800,000 distinct CDR3 sequences; roughly 43% are singletons. The sample comprised blood. The sequence was obtained from a human donor in good health. The chain carries TRBV20-1 and TRBJ2-5; D remains ambiguous. In DNA, the CDR3 is TGCAGTGCTAGATCCTTTAGTGAAGCCTCTCGAGAGACCCAGTACTTC. Amino acid sequence: CSARSFSEASRETQYF.